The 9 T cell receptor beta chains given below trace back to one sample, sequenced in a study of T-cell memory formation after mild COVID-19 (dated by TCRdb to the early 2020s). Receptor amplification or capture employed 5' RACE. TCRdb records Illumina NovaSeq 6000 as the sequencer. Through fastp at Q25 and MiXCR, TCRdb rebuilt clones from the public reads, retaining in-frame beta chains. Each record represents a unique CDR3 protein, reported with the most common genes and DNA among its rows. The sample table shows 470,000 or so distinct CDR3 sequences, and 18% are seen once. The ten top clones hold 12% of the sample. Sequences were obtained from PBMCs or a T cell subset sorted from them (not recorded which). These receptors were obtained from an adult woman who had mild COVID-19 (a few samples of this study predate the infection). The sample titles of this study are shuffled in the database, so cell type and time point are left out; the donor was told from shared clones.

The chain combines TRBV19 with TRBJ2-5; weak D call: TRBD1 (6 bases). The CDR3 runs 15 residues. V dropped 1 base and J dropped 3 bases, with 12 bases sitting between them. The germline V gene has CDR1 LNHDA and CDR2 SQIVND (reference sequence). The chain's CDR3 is CASSIARGPKETQYF. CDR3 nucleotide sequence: TGTGCCAGTAGTATAGCCAGGGGCCCTAAAGAGACCCAGTACTTC.

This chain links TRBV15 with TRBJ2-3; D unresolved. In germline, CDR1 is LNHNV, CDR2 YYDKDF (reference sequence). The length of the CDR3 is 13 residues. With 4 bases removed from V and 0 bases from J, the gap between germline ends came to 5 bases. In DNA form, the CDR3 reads TGTGCCACCAGCAAGAAGAGCACAGATACGCAGTATTTT. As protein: CATSKKSTDTQYF.

CDR3 DNA: TGTGCCAGCAGTACATTATCAGGGGGCCAGAGCAATCAGCCCCAGCATTTT. Translation: CASSTLSGGQSNQPQHF. The chain is built from TRBV6-5 and TRBJ1-5; 8 bases align to TRBD1. This CDR3 contains 17 residues. V was pared by 5 bases and J by 1 base, with 10 bases of the junction left unmatched. From germline, CDR1 is MNHEY and CDR2 SVGAGI.

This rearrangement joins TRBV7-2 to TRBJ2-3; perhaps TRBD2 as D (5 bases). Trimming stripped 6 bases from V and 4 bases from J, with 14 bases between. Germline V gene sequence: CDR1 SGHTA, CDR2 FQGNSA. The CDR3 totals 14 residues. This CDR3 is CASRPGSASDTQYF. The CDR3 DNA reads TGTGCCAGCAGGCCGGGGAGCGCTTCAGATACGCAGTATTTT.

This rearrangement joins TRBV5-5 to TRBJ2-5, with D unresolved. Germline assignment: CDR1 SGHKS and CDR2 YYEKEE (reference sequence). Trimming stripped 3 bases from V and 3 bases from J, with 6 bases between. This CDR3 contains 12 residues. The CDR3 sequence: CASSSWEETQYF. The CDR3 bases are TGTGCCAGCAGCTCTTGGGAAGAGACCCAGTACTTC. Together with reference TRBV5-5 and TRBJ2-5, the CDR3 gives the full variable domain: DAGVTQSPTHLIKTRGQQVTLRCSPISGHKSVSWYQQVLGQGPQFIFQYYEKEERGRGNFPDRFSARQFPNYSSELNVNALLLGDSALYLCASSSWEETQYFGPGTRLLVL.

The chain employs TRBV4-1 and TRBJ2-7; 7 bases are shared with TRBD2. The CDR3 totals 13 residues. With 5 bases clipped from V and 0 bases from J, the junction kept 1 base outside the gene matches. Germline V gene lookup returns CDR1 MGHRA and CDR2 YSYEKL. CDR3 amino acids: CASSAGDSYEQYF. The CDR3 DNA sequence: TGCGCCAGCAGCGCGGGGGACTCCTACGAGCAGTACTTC.

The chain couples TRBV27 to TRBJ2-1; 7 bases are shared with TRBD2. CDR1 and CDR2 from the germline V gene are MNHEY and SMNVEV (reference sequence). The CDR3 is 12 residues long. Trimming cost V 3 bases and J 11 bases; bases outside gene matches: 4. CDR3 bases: TGTGCCAGCAGTTTTGGGGAGGGGAAGCAGTTCTTC. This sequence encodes CASSFGEGKQFF.

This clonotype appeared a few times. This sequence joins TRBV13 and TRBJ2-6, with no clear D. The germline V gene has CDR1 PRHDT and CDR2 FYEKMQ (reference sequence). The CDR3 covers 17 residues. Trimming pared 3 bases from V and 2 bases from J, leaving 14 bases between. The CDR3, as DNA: TGTGCCAGCAGCTTCTACGAGACGGAGACTGGGGCCAACGTCCTGACTTTC. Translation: CASSFYETETGANVLTF.

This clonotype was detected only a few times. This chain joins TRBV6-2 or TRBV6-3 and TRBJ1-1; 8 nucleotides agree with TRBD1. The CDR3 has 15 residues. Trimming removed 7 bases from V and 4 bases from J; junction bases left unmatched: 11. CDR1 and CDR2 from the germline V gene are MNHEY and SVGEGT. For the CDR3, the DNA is TGTGCCAGCACCACTAGACAGGGGTGGGCCACTGAAGCTTTCTTT. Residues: CASTTRQGWATEAFF.